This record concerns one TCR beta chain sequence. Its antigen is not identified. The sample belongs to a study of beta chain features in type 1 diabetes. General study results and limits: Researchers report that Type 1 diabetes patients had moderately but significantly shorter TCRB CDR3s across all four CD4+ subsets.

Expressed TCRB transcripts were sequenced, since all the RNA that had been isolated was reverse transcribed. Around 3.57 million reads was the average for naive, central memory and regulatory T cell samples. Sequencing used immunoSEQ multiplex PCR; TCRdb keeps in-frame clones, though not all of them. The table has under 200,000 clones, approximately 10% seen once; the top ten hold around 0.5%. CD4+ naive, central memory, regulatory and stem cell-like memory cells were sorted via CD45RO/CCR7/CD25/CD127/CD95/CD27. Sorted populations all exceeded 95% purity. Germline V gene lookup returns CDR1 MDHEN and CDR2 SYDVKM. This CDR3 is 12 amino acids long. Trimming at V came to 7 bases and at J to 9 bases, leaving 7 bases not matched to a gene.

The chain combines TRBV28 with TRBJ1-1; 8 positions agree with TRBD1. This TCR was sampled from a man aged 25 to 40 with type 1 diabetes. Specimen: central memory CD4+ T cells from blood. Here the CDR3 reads CASTQQGGQAFF. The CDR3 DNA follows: TGTGCCAGCACTCAACAGGGGGGTCAAGCTTTCTTT.